This TCR beta chain was captured by sequencing in a study of T-cell reconstitution after alpha-beta-depleted transplantation in children. It was with unique molecular identifiers that the TCRbeta library was prepared. Via MiXCR, TCRdb re-called the PCR reads, giving one row per CDR3 protein. This sample has 500,000 or so distinct CDR3 sequences, with 32% found just once. V dropped 0 bases and J dropped 2 bases, with 11 bases sitting between them. The CDR3 length is 16 residues. CDR1 is SGHTA and CDR2 is FQGNSA in the germline V gene. The chain uses TRBV7-2 and TRBJ2-1; D not certain. The TCR comes from a human donor who donated a stem cell graft to a child with aplastic anemia. This sample comprised PBMCs from the stem cell graft donor, obtained from the stem cell graft. This CDR3 reads CASSLALTSTYNEQFF. The CDR3 DNA follows: TGTGCCAGCAGCTTAGCTCTAACCTCAACCTACAATGAGCAGTTCTTC. Variable domain in full (rest from reference TRBV7-2 and TRBJ2-1): GAGVSQSPSNKVTEKGKDVELRCDPISGHTALYWYRQSLGQGLEFLIYFQGNSAPDKSGLPSDRFSAERTGGSVSTLTIQRTQQEDSAVYLCASSLALTSTYNEQFFGPGTRLTVL.